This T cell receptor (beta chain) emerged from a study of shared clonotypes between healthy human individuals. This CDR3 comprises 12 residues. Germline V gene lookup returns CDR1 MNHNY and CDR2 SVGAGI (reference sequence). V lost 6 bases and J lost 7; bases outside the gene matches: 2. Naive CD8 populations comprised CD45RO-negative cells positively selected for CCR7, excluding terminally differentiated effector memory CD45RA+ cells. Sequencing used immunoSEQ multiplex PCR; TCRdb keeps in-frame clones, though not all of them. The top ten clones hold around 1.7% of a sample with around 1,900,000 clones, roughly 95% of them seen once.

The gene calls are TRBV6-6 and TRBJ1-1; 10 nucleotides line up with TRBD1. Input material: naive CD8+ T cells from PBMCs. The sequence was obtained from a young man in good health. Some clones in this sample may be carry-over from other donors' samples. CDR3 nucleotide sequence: TGTGCCAGCAGAGGACAGGGGGGTGAAGCTTTCTTT. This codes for CASRGQGGEAFF.